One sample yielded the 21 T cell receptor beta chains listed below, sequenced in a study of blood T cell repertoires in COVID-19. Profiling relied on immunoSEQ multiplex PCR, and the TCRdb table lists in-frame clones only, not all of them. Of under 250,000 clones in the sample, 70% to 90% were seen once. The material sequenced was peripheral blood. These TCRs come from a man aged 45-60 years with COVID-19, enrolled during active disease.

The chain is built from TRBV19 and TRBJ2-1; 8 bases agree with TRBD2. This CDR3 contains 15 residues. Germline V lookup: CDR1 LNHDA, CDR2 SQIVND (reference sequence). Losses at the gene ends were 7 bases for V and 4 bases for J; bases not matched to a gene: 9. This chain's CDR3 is CASTFRGGGYNEQFF. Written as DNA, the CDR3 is TGTGCCAGTACCTTCCGGGGGGGTGGGTACAATGAGCAGTTCTTC.

The CDR3 region is CASSPGGAASNQPQHF. CDR3 coding DNA: TGTGCCAGTAGTCCGGGGGGGGCCGCCTCCAATCAGCCCCAGCATTTT. V and J are TRBV19 and TRBJ1-5, with TRBD1 as a possible D gene (6 bases). CDR3 length: 16 amino acids. Germline values: CDR1 LNHDA, CDR2 SQIVND (reference sequence). Trimming cost V 5 bases and J 3 bases, with 17 bases left between them.

CDR3 in amino acids: CASRQRGVGDTEAFF. As DNA, the CDR3 is TGTGCCAGCAGACAACGGGGGGTCGGGGACACTGAAGCTTTCTTT. This chain uses TRBV6-5 with TRBJ1-1, with a weak D call TRBD1 (5 bases). Per germline, CDR1 MNHEY and CDR2 SVGAGI. The CDR3 is 15 residues long. Trimming took 6 bases from V and 3 from J, leaving 17 bases between them.

CDR3 nucleotides: TGTGCCAGTAGTATGGCCAAGGGGTCCACAGATACGCAGTATTTT. It is translated as CASSMAKGSTDTQYF. The rearrangement joins TRBV19 to TRBJ2-3; D might be TRBD1 (5 bases). V lost 3 bases and J lost 2, with 12 bases in between. Germline CDR1 reads LNHDA; CDR2 reads SQIVND (reference sequence). CDR3 length: 15 amino acids.

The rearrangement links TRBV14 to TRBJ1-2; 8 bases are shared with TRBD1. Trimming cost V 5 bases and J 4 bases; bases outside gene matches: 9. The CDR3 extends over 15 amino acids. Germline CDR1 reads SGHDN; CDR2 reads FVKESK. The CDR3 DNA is TGTGCCAGCAGCTCATGGGACGGACAGGGCTATGGCTACACCTTC. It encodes CASSSWDGQGYGYTF.

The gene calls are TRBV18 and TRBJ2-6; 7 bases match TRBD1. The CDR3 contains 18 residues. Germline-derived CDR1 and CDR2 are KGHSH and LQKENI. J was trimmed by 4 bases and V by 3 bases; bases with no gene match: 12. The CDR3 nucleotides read TGTGCCAGCTCACCCCAACGACAGGGCCTCACCGGGGCCAACGTCCTGACTTTC. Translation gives CASSPQRQGLTGANVLTF. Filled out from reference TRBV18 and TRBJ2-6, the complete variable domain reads NAGVMQNPRHLVRRRGQEARLRCSPMKGHSHVYWYRQLPEEGLKFMVYLQKENIIDESGMPKERFSAEFPKEGPSILRIQQVVRGDSAAYFCASSPQRQGLTGANVLTFGAGSRLTVL.

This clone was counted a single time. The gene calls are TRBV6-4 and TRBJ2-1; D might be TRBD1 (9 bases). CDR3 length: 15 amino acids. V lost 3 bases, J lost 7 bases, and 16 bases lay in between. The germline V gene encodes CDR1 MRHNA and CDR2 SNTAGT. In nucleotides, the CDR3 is TGTGCCAGCAGTGAAGGGACAGGGACTAGAAATGAGCAGTTCTTC. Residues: CASSEGTGTRNEQFF.

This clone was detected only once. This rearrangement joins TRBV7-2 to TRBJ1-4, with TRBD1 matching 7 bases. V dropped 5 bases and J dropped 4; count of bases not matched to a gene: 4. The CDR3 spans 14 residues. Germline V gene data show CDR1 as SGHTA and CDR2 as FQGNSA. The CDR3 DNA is TGTGCCAGCAGCCCCGGGACAGTTAATGAAAAACTGTTTTTT. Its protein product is CASSPGTVNEKLFF.

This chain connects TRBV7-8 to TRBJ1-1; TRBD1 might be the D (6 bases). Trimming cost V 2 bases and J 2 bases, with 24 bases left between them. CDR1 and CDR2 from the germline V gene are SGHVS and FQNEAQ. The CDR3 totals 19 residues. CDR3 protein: CASSLSPTPYYRVNTEAFF. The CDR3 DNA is TGTGCCAGCAGCTTATCCCCAACCCCATATTACAGGGTTAACACTGAAGCTTTCTTT.

The CDR3 nucleotides are TGTGCCAGCTCACCGAAGGGGACAGGGGTCAACAATCAGCCCCAGCATTTT. Its translation is CASSPKGTGVNNQPQHF. V and J are TRBV18 and TRBJ1-5; 10 bases match TRBD1. Germline V gene sequence: CDR1 KGHSH, CDR2 LQKENI. With V trimmed by 3 bases and J by 3 bases, 8 bases remained unmatched. There are 17 residues in the CDR3.

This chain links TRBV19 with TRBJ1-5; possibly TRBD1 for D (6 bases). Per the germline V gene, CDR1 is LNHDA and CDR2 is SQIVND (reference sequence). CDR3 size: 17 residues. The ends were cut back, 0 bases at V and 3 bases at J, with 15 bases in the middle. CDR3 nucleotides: TGTGCCAGTAGTATAGATCTATCGGGACATCTCAATCAGCCCCAGCATTTT. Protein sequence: CASSIDLSGHLNQPQHF.

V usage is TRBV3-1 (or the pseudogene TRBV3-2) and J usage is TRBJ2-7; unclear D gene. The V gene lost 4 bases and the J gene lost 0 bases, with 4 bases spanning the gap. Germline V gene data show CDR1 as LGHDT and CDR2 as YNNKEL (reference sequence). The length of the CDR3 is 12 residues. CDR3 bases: TGTGCCAGCAGCCGAGGCTCCTACGAGCAGTACTTC. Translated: CASSRGSYEQYF.

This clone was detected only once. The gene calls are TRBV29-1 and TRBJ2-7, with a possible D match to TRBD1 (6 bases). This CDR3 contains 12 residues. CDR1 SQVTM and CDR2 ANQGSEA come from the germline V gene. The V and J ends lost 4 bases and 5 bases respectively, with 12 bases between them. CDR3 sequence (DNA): TGCAGCGTTGCTGACAGGTTGGACGAGCAGTACTTC. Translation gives CSVADRLDEQYF.

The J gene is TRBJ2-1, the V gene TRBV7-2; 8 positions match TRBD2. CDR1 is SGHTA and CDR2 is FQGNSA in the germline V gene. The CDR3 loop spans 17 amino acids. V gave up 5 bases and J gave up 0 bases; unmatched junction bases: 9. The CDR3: CASSPRILADSYNEQFF. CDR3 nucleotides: TGTGCCAGCAGCCCCCGAATACTAGCGGACTCCTACAATGAGCAGTTCTTC.

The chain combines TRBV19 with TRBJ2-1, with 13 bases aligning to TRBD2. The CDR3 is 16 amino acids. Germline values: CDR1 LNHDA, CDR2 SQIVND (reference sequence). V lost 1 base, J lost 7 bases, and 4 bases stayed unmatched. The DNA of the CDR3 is TGTGCCAGTAGTATAGGCGGACTAGCGGGAGATAATGAGCAGTTCTTC. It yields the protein CASSIGGLAGDNEQFF.

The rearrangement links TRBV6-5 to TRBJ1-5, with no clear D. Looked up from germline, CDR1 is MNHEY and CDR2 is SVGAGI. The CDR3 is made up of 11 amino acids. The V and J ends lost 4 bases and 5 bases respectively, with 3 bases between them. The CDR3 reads CASSSHQPQHF. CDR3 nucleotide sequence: TGTGCCAGCAGTTCTCATCAGCCCCAGCATTTT.

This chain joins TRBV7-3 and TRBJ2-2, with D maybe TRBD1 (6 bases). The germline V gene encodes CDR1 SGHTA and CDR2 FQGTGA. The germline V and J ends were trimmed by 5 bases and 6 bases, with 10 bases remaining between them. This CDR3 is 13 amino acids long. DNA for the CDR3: TGTGCCAGCAGCCTTACAGGGCCCGGGGAGCTGTTTTTT. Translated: CASSLTGPGELFF.

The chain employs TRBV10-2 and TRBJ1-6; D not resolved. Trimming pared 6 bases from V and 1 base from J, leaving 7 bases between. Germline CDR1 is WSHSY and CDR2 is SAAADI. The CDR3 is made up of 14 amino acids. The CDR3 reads CASREASYNSPLHF. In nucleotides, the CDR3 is TGCGCCAGCAGAGAGGCGTCCTATAATTCACCCCTCCACTTT.

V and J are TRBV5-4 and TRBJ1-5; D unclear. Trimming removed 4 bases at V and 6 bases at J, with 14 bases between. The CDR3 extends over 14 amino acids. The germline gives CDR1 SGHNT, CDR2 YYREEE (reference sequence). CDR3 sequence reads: CASSLEGSGQPQHF. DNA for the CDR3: TGTGCCAGCAGCCTCGAGGGATCGGGTCAGCCCCAGCATTTT. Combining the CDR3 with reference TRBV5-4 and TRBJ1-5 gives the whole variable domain ETGVTQSPTHLIKTRGQQVTLRCSSQSGHNTVSWYQQALGQGPQFIFQYYREEENGRGNFPPRFSGLQFPNYSSELNVNALELDDSALYLCASSLEGSGQPQHFGDGTRLSIL.

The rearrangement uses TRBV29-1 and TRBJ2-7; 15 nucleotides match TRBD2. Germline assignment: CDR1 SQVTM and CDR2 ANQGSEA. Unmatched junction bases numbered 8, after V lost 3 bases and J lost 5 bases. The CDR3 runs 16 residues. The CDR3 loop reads CSVEGLAGGQLDEQYF. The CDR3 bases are TGCAGCGTTGAGGGACTAGCGGGAGGTCAATTGGACGAGCAGTACTTC.

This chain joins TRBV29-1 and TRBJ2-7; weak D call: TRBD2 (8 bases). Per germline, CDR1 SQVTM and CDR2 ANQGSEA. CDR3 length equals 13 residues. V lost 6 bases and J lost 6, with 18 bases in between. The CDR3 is CSVHRDSGGEQYF. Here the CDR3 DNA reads TGCAGCGTCCACCGGGACAGCGGGGGCGAGCAGTACTTC.